This entry is about one T cell receptor beta chain. The PCR ran on 60 Vbeta and 13 Jbeta primers. TCRdb keeps only in-frame clones here, not all; method: immunoSEQ multiplex PCR. The sample lists 150,000 to 170,000 clones; roughly 77% were seen once. The sample comes from a study of cytomegalovirus exposure and HLA in healthy donors. The wider study: The early release's HLA-typed donors yielded 65 million to 85 million unique TCRs.

V lost 5 bases and J lost 6; bases outside the gene matches: 10. The germline gives CDR1 MNHEY, CDR2 SMNVEV (reference sequence). The CDR3 sequence is 15 residues long. The chain recombines TRBV27 with TRBJ2-5, with 9 bases fitting TRBD1. The clonotype comes from a man under 40 in good health and CMV-seropositive. The sequenced sample consisted of PBMCs. CDR3: CASSGDRDRVKTQYF. In DNA form, the CDR3 reads TGTGCCAGCAGTGGGGACCGGGACAGGGTAAAGACCCAGTACTTC.